This record concerns one T cell receptor beta chain sequence. Antigen unknown. These data come from a study of cytomegalovirus exposure and HLA in healthy donors. The study, taken as a whole, reports: Presence/absence analyses took donor sequencing depth as roughly uniform. Later genetic work tied a missense DCLRE1C variant to beta-chain V and J trimming. Cytomegalovirus-associated status was assigned to some 160 TCR beta chains.

The donors (healthy individuals) were bone marrow donors. PCR was performed using 60 Vbeta and 13 Jbeta primers. Clones were sequenced by immunoSEQ multiplex PCR, and TCRdb holds only the in-frame ones, with some missing. Of about 210,000 clones listed, roughly 78% are singletons. This CDR3 has 17 amino acids. Trimming took off 3 bases at V and 2 bases at J, with 20 bases between the two ends. The clonotype originates from a boy aged 5 to 17 in good health and CMV-seronegative. Input material: PBMCs. The chain has TRBV23-1 and TRBJ2-7; D perhaps matches TRBD1 (6 bases). TRBV23-1 qualifies as an ORF whose function is uncertain. CDR3 coding DNA: TGCGCCAGCAGTCATCGCGGACAGAACGAACTAACCTACGAGCAGTACTTC. Translation: CASSHRGQNELTYEQYF.